This is a list of T cell receptor beta chains from one sample in a study of T cells in Graves' hyperthyroidism and ophthalmopathy. TCRdb ran MiXCR on the multiplex PCR reads and lists one entry per CDR3 protein. This sample has around 290,000 distinct CDR3 sequences, with roughly an eighth found just once. Sequences were obtained from blood. The receptors here all came from a woman aged 40 to 50 with Graves' hyperthyroidism. Each CDR3 is given with its conserved first and last residue. Each record gives: D gene, J gene, V gene, clone size, CDR3 protein, CDR3 DNA. D genes are given only for firm matches. Where a row states a size, it is once, few, many or the class of an expanded clone; other rows omit it.

-,TRBJ1-5,TRBV27,many,CASSRHWGQPQHF,TGTGCCAGCAGCCGACATTGGGGTCAGCCCCAGCATTTT
TRBD1,TRBJ2-1,TRBV7-9,-,CASSKLGTGVWNEQFF,TGTGCCAGCAGCAAACTCGGGACAGGGGTTTGGAATGAGCAGTTCTTC
TRBD2,TRBJ2-1,TRBV7-2,many,CASSSLAGPYNEQFF,TGTGCCAGCAGCTCCCTAGCGGGCCCCTACAATGAGCAGTTCTTC
-,TRBJ2-1,TRBV3-1,-,CASSQERDRDGSGDNEQFF,TGTGCCAGCAGCCAAGAGAGGGACAGGGATGGTAGCGGGGACAATGAGCAGTTCTTC
TRBD2,TRBJ2-5,TRBV10-3,many,CAIGAGAGQETQYF,TGTGCCATCGGAGCGGGAGCGGGACAAGAGACCCAGTACTTC
-,TRBJ1-1,TRBV5-1,many,CASSPWGGEDTEAFF,TGCGCCAGCAGCCCGTGGGGGGGAGAGGACACTGAAGCTTTCTTT
TRBD2,TRBJ2-5,TRBV7-8,many,CASSFHRTSGRPTQYF,TGTGCCAGCAGTTTCCACCGGACTAGCGGGAGGCCGACCCAGTACTTC
TRBD1,TRBJ1-2,TRBV2,many,CASSETGQGYGYTF,TGTGCCAGCAGTGAAACGGGACAGGGATATGGCTACACCTTC
TRBD1,TRBJ1-6,TRBV20-1,few,CSAVRDSHYNSPLHF,TGCAGTGCGGTCCGGGACAGCCACTATAATTCACCCCTCCACTTT
-,TRBJ2-3,TRBV28,many,CASSTWGRGSTDTQYF,TGTGCCAGCAGCACATGGGGGCGGGGGAGCACAGATACGCAGTATTTT
TRBD1,TRBJ1-1,TRBV15,many,CATSTDRDTEAFF,TGTGCCACCAGCACCGACAGGGACACTGAAGCTTTCTTT
-,TRBJ2-5,TRBV5-1,few,CASSYRGVMQETQYF,TGCGCCAGCAGTTATAGGGGGGTCATGCAAGAGACCCAGTACTTC
-,TRBJ1-1,TRBV20-1,many,CSAGAGPVQAFF,TGCAGTGCAGGGGCCGGTCCAGTGCAAGCTTTCTTT
-,TRBJ2-3,TRBV2,many,CASTLNSRDTQYF,TGTGCCAGCACACTAAACAGCAGAGATACGCAGTATTTT
-,TRBJ2-1,TRBV10-3,-,CAISELLASSKEQFF,TGTGCCATCAGTGAGTTACTAGCTTCATCCAAAGAGCAGTTCTTC
-,TRBJ2-7,TRBV10-3,many,CAISESEHLYEQYF,TGTGCCATCAGTGAGTCGGAGCATCTCTACGAGCAGTACTTC
-,TRBJ2-5,TRBV7-9,many,CASSAGRGQETQYF,TGTGCCAGCAGCGCCGGGAGAGGGCAGGAGACCCAGTACTTC
-,TRBJ2-5,TRBV29-1,few,CSVFDPSETQYF,TGCAGCGTTTTTGACCCGTCGGAGACCCAGTACTTC
-,TRBJ1-5,TRBV5-5,many,CASSLGAVLGSQPQHF,TGTGCCAGCAGCTTGGGGGCCGTACTGGGGAGTCAGCCCCAGCATTTT
TRBD2,TRBJ2-2,TRBV11-2,many,CASRRAGGRTGELFF,TGTGCCAGCAGGAGGGCGGGAGGCAGGACCGGGGAGCTGTTTTTT
-,TRBJ1-6,TRBV5-6,many,CASSLEGTTPLHF,TGTGCCAGCAGCTTGGAAGGAACCACACCCCTCCACTTT
TRBD1,TRBJ2-2,TRBV19,many,CASSIAPQQGRATGELFF,TGTGCCAGTAGTATAGCCCCCCAACAGGGGCGCGCGACCGGGGAGCTGTTTTTT
-,TRBJ1-1,TRBV2,-,CASSPIPRNTEAFF,TGTGCCAGCTCACCAATCCCGCGGAACACTGAAGCTTTCTTT
-,TRBJ2-2,TRBV27,few,CASSSSIPGELFF,TGTGCCAGCAGTAGTAGTATCCCCGGGGAGCTGTTTTTT
-,TRBJ1-2,TRBV30,-,CAWSVPNHRAVNYGYTF,TGTGCCTGGAGTGTACCCAACCACAGGGCGGTTAACTATGGCTACACCTTC
-,TRBJ1-1,TRBV12-5,many,CASGLTLLSTEAFF,TGTGCTAGTGGTTTAACTCTTTTGAGCACTGAAGCTTTCTTT